Detailed here is one T cell receptor (beta chain). Antigen specificity is unknown. Germline CDR1 is KGHSH and CDR2 is LQKENI. Trimming took off 6 bases at V and 4 bases at J, with 13 bases between the two ends. The CDR3 length is 14 residues. The record originates from a study of cytomegalovirus exposure and HLA in healthy donors. General observations from the study: Certain sequence variants were highly shared and formed a cluster, and this cluster was likely a sequencing artifact.

The PCR contained 60 Vbeta and 13 Jbeta primers. Assay used: immunoSEQ multiplex PCR; TCRdb lists only in-frame clones, some missing. The table includes 220,000 or so clones, almost 80% detected once. The source material was PBMCs. The rearrangement links TRBV18 to TRBJ1-5; possible D gene TRBD1, 6 bases. The receptor was derived from a male donor in good health and CMV-seronegative. In DNA, the CDR3 is TGTGCCAGCTCCCTCGGTAGGGGGAATCAGCCCCAGCATTTT. Translated: CASSLGRGNQPQHF. Looking up the rest from reference TRBV18 and TRBJ1-5 gives the full variable domain: NAGVMQNPRHLVRRRGQEARLRCSPMKGHSHVYWYRQLPEEGLKFMVYLQKENIIDESGMPKERFSAEFPKEGPSILRIQQVVRGDSAAYFCASSLGRGNQPQHFGDGTRLSIL.